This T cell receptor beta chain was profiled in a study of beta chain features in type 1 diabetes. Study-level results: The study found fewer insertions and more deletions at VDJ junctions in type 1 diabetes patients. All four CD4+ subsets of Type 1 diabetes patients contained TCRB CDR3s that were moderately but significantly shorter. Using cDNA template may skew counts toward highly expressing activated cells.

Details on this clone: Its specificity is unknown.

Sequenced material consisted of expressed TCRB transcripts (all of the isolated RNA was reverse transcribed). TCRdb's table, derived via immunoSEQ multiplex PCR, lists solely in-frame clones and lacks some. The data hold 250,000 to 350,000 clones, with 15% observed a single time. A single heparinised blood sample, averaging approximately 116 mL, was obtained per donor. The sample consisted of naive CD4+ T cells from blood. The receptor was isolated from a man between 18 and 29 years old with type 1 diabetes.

The CDR3 DNA is TGTGCCAGCAGCCAAGATAACGAGCAGTACTTC. Encoded protein: CASSQDNEQYF. The chain recombines TRBV4-2 with TRBJ2-7; D ambiguous. This CDR3 spans 11 amino acids. Trimming removed 0 bases at V and 5 bases at J, with 2 bases between. Germline V gene data show CDR1 as LGHNA and CDR2 as YNFKEQ.